These T cell receptor beta chains were read from a single sample in a study of radiation and T cells in renal cell carcinoma. Profiled with immunoSEQ multiplex PCR; TCRdb holds only in-frame clones, not every one. The table lists about 130,000 clones, around nine tenths of them singletons. This specimen was blood, taken from a patient whose treatment included radiotherapy and nephrectomy. The receptors were gathered from a woman between 50 and 59 years old with renal cell carcinoma. Both conserved end residues are part of each CDR3. A D gene is named only where the DNA matches it firmly. Some rows have no size entry. The others give once, few or many, or a class for an expanded clone.

CDR3 DNA	CDR3 protein	J gene	V gene	D gene	clone size
TGTGCCAGTAGTGCTCGACAGGGAATGAACACTGAAGCTTTCTTT	CASSARQGMNTEAFF	TRBJ1-1	TRBV19	TRBD1	-
TGTGCCAGTAGTATCTCGGGGGTGAGGCCCCAGCATTTT	CASSISGVRPQHF	TRBJ1-5	TRBV19	-	-
TGTGCCACCAGCAGAGCTCCGGGACAGGGGTTGTACGAGCAGTACTTC	CATSRAPGQGLYEQYF	TRBJ2-7	TRBV15	TRBD1	-
TGTGCCAGCAGTGTAGACAGGACCTATAATTCACCCCTCCACTTT	CASSVDRTYNSPLHF	TRBJ1-6	TRBV2	-	few
TGTGCCATCAGTGAACAACTAGGGATAGGTGCCGGGGAGCTGTTTTTT	CAISEQLGIGAGELFF	TRBJ2-2	TRBV10-3	-	-
TGTGCCAGCAGCTTAGTTGCGGGAAGCACTGAAGCTTTCTTT	CASSLVAGSTEAFF	TRBJ1-1	TRBV11-2	-	-
TGTGCCAGCTCACCATACGGGAGCTCTGGAAACACCATATATTTT	CASSPYGSSGNTIYF	TRBJ1-3	TRBV18	-	-
TGTGCCAGCAGCCAACCGACAGGGGGGGTCTATGGCTACACCTTC	CASSQPTGGVYGYTF	TRBJ1-2	TRBV4-2	TRBD1	-
TGTGCCAGTAGTATCTCAACAGGGATGTACTCTGGGGCCAACGTCCTGACTTTC	CASSISTGMYSGANVLTF	TRBJ2-6	TRBV19	-	-
TGCGCCAGCAGCCTCCGGACAGGGGGGCGCATCGGGGAGCTGTTTTTT	CASSLRTGGRIGELFF	TRBJ2-2	TRBV5-1	TRBD1	-
TGTGCCAGCAGCACCTACAGGAACGAGCAGTACTTC	CASSTYRNEQYF	TRBJ2-7	TRBV7-9	-	few
TGTGCCAGCAGCTCCCGCAGACAAGAGACCCAGTACTTC	CASSSRRQETQYF	TRBJ2-5	TRBV7-6	-	-
TGTGCCAGCAGCGGGACAGACCAAGAGACCCAGTACTTC	CASSGTDQETQYF	TRBJ2-5	TRBV5-5	TRBD1	-
TGTGCCAGCAGCCCAGCCGACAGGGGCACTGAAGCTTTCTTT	CASSPADRGTEAFF	TRBJ1-1	TRBV7-2	TRBD1	-
TGTGCCAGTCTGGGTGGGTTGTTTAAAGGCTACACCTTC	CASLGGLFKGYTF	TRBJ1-2	TRBV19	-	-
TGTGCCAGCAGCGCCACCGGGGAGCTGTTTTTT	CASSATGELFF	TRBJ2-2	TRBV9	-	-
TGTGCCAGCAGCCAAGTCAACAGGGGCAATAACTATGGCTACACCTTC	CASSQVNRGNNYGYTF	TRBJ1-2	TRBV4-2	TRBD1	-
TGTGCCAGCAGCTTAGGCGTCCGGACGTCCGGAAACACCATATATTTT	CASSLGVRTSGNTIYF	TRBJ1-3	TRBV7-9	-	-
TGTGCCAGCAGGTCCAACCCACTAGCGAGGGAGACCCAGTACTTC	CASRSNPLARETQYF	TRBJ2-5	TRBV6-1	TRBD2	-
TGCGCCAGCAGCTGGAATACTGGGGCCTACGAGCAGTACTTC	CASSWNTGAYEQYF	TRBJ2-7	TRBV5-1	-	once
TGTGCCAGCAGCCCCTGGGGGACAGGGGGCGTCGGCTACACCTTC	CASSPWGTGGVGYTF	TRBJ1-2	TRBV9	TRBD1	-
TGTGCCAGCAGCAAATCCGGGACAGGGGGGACCTACGAGCAGTACTTC	CASSKSGTGGTYEQYF	TRBJ2-7	TRBV5-5	TRBD1	-
TGCGCCAGCAGCCCCACGGGAAACTATGGCTACACCTTC	CASSPTGNYGYTF	TRBJ1-2	TRBV5-1	-	few
TGTGCCAGCCGGGGGGGGTATAATTCACCCCTCCACTTT	CASRGGYNSPLHF	TRBJ1-6	TRBV6-5	-	-
TGTGCCAGCTCCGAGCGGGGGGCCTCCTACAATGAGCAGTTCTTC	CASSERGASYNEQFF	TRBJ2-1	TRBV6-4	TRBD2	-
TGTGCCAGCAGCTTACTTGAGGGGCGTAGCACAGATACGCAGTATTTT	CASSLLEGRSTDTQYF	TRBJ2-3	TRBV7-8	-	-
TGTGCCAGCACCCTTAGGGGATCCTACGAGCAGTACTTC	CASTLRGSYEQYF	TRBJ2-7	TRBV5-4	-	-
TGTGCCAGCAGCATGCAGTGGGGAGACAATGAGCAGTTCTTC	CASSMQWGDNEQFF	TRBJ2-1	TRBV7-2	-	-
TGTGCCAGCAGCGTAAGCACAGGGGATTCACCCCTCCACTTT	CASSVSTGDSPLHF	TRBJ1-6	TRBV9	TRBD1	few
TGTGCCAGCAGCCCGCTCGACAGGGATCAGCCCCAGCATTTT	CASSPLDRDQPQHF	TRBJ1-5	TRBV7-9	TRBD1	-
TGTGCCAGCAGTGAAGGTCTACTAGCGGGGGGCACAGATACGCAGTATTTT	CASSEGLLAGGTDTQYF	TRBJ2-3	TRBV2	TRBD2	-
TGTGCCAGCTGGGACAGGTCTTTCCTCGAGCAGTACTTC	CASWDRSFLEQYF	TRBJ2-7	TRBV6-6	TRBD1	once
TGTGCCAGCAGCGTAGCTGGCGGGGATGGCGCAGATACGCAGTATTTT	CASSVAGGDGADTQYF	TRBJ2-3	TRBV9	-	-
TGTGCCAGCAGCGTCGGACAAAGGGCCAGCTCCTACGAGCAGTACTTC	CASSVGQRASSYEQYF	TRBJ2-7	TRBV5-4	-	-
TGTGCCAGCAGTGGGCTAGAGAGCTCCTACAATGAGCAGTTCTTC	CASSGLESSYNEQFF	TRBJ2-1	TRBV2	-	-
TGCGCCAGCAGCTTGGTTGCGGGACTTGCCTACAATGAGCAGTTCTTC	CASSLVAGLAYNEQFF	TRBJ2-1	TRBV5-1	-	-
TGTGCCAGCAGCTTAGTTAGCGGGGGGGCAAGTGAGCAGTTCTTC	CASSLVSGGASEQFF	TRBJ2-1	TRBV7-2	TRBD2	few
TGTGCCAGTCGGACATCCTCCTACGAGCAGTACTTC	CASRTSSYEQYF	TRBJ2-7	TRBV6-5	-	-
TGTGCCAGCATCATTCATTCAGGGAAGGTCCGTGAAAAACTGTTTTTT	CASIIHSGKVREKLFF	TRBJ1-4	TRBV21-1	-	few
TGTGCCAGCAGCCTAGTCTCCGAGCAGTACTTC	CASSLVSEQYF	TRBJ2-7	TRBV14	-	-
TGTGCCAGCAGCCTCCCACAGGAAAACTATGGCTACACCTTC	CASSLPQENYGYTF	TRBJ1-2	TRBV6-1	-	-
TGTGCCAGCACCCTGCTACCGGGACAGGGGGTTGAAAAACTGTTTTTT	CASTLLPGQGVEKLFF	TRBJ1-4	TRBV5-5	TRBD1	-
TGCGCCAGCAGCCAAGATCAAGCGGGGCCATCGGGGACCCAGTACTTC	CASSQDQAGPSGTQYF	TRBJ2-5	TRBV4-3	TRBD2	-
TGTGCCAGCAGCTCGCGGACAGGGGTCAATGAGCAGTTCTTC	CASSSRTGVNEQFF	TRBJ2-1	TRBV7-2	TRBD1	-
TGTGCCAGCAGTTACGCAGGGTTAAACACTGAAGCTTTCTTT	CASSYAGLNTEAFF	TRBJ1-1	TRBV6-5	-	-
TGTGCCTGGAGTGGACTAGCGGGGGGAGATACGCAGTATTTT	CAWSGLAGGDTQYF	TRBJ2-3	TRBV30	TRBD2	-
TGTGCCAGCAGCAAGCATACCAGGGGCCAGAGCTCTGGAAACACCATATATTTT	CASSKHTRGQSSGNTIYF	TRBJ1-3	TRBV7-2	-	-
TGTGCCGCCCGGGGGCCGCAGGTCAGGGTCGCTGGCTACACCTTC	CAARGPQVRVAGYTF	TRBJ1-2	TRBV21-1	-	-
TGCGCCAGCACAGACAGGGGGTACACTGAAGCTTTCTTT	CASTDRGYTEAFF	TRBJ1-1	TRBV5-1	TRBD1	-
TGTGCCAGCTCACCACTGGACGGTTTCGAACTGTTTTTT	CASSPLDGFELFF	TRBJ1-4	TRBV18	-	-
TGTGCCAGCTCCCTCCGGGACAGGGGTAACTATGGCTACACCTTC	CASSLRDRGNYGYTF	TRBJ1-2	TRBV6-1	TRBD1	-